The 18 T cell receptor beta chains given below trace back to one sample, sequenced in a study of cytomegalovirus exposure and HLA in healthy donors. It was with 60 Vbeta and 13 Jbeta primers that the PCR ran. Sequencing used immunoSEQ multiplex PCR; TCRdb keeps in-frame clones, though not all of them. The data contain more than 140,000 clones, about 77% of them singletons. The sample taken for sequencing was PBMCs. Receptor source: a female donor in good health and CMV-seronegative.

The genes are TRBV28 and TRBJ2-6; tentatively, D is TRBD1 (6 bases). Germline V gene sequence: CDR1 MDHEN, CDR2 SYDVKM. V lost 5 bases, J lost 1 base, and 18 bases lay in between. CDR3 length: 18 amino acids. This chain's CDR3 is CASSPRPSRGSGANVLTF. The DNA of the CDR3 is TGTGCCAGCAGTCCCCGCCCGTCAAGGGGGTCTGGGGCCAACGTCCTGACTTTC.

The gene calls are TRBV10-1 and TRBJ1-2; perhaps TRBD1 as D (5 bases). This CDR3 region has 13 residues. Trimming removed 8 bases from V and 0 bases from J, with 10 bases in between. Germline V gene lookup returns CDR1 WNHNN and CDR2 SYGVQD (reference sequence). CDR3 sequence reads: CASSRGTNYGYTF. The DNA of the CDR3 is TGCGCCAGCTCTAGGGGCACTAACTATGGCTACACCTTC.

This clone was counted a few times. The CDR3, as DNA: TGTGCCAGTGGGGCGGGACAGGGTGCATACGAGCAGTACTTC. Protein: CASGAGQGAYEQYF. The J gene is TRBJ2-7, the V gene TRBV2, with TRBD1 matching over 9 bases. The CDR3 sequence is 14 residues long. The V gene end was trimmed by 9 bases and the J gene end by 4 bases; junction bases not matched to a gene: 10. Per the germline V gene, CDR1 is SNHLY and CDR2 is FYNNEI.

This sequence joins TRBV5-4 and TRBJ1-2, with D unclear. V shed 4 bases and J shed 8 bases, with 18 bases lying between them. The CDR3 is 14 amino acids. Germline V CDR1 and CDR2: SGHNT, YYREEE (reference sequence). CDR3 residues: CASSQEGVTGGYTF. CDR3 coding DNA: TGTGCCAGCAGCCAGGAGGGCGTAACCGGCGGCTACACCTTC.

This clone appeared a few times. The CDR3 loop reads CASSERYSNQPQHF. In DNA form, the CDR3 reads TGTGCCAGCAGTGAACGGTATAGCAATCAGCCCCAGCATTTT. This chain joins TRBV6-1 and TRBJ1-5; D is uncertain. Germline V gene sequence: CDR1 MNHNS, CDR2 SASEGT. The CDR3 has 14 amino acids. V was clipped by 2 bases and J by 0 bases, with 5 bases between them.

CDR3 bases: TGTGCCAGCAGCACAACAGGGGATTCCTACAATGAGCAGTTCTTC. Translation gives CASSTTGDSYNEQFF. The rearrangement uses TRBV9 and TRBJ2-1; 7 nucleotides agree with TRBD1. The CDR3 is 15 residues long. J was trimmed by 1 base and V by 4 bases; bases with no gene match: 5. CDR1 and CDR2 from the germline V gene are SGDLS and YYNGEE.

V is TRBV4-1 and J is TRBJ2-5, with 10 bases matching TRBD1. Germline assignment: CDR1 MGHRA and CDR2 YSYEKL. The CDR3 extends over 15 amino acids. V lost 6 bases to trimming and J lost 5 bases; unmatched junction nucleotides: 9. In DNA, the CDR3 is TGCGCCAGCAGTCCCGGGACAGGGGTCGTGGAGACCCAGTACTTC. This sequence encodes CASSPGTGVVETQYF.

There are a few counts of this clone. The chain combines TRBV18 with TRBJ1-4; 8 bases align to TRBD1. Germline V CDR1 and CDR2: KGHSH, LQKENI. V shed 2 bases, J shed 7 bases, and the junction held 9 bases outside the gene matches. The CDR3 spans 16 residues. CDR3 coding DNA: TGTGCCAGCTCACCATTCGGACAGGGTGCCGGTGAAAAACTGTTTTTT. Encoded protein: CASSPFGQGAGEKLFF. Together with reference TRBV18 and TRBJ1-4, the CDR3 gives the full variable domain: NAGVMQNPRHLVRRRGQEARLRCSPMKGHSHVYWYRQLPEEGLKFMVYLQKENIIDESGMPKERFSAEFPKEGPSILRIQQVVRGDSAAYFCASSPFGQGAGEKLFFGSGTQLSVL.

The rearrangement uses TRBV27 and TRBJ2-7, with D possibly matching TRBD1 (6 bases). Germline V CDR1 and CDR2: MNHEY, SMNVEV (reference sequence). The V end was cut by 8 bases, the J end by 0 bases, with 14 bases between. This CDR3 spans 14 amino acids. CDR3 nucleotides: TGTGCCAGCCATTCCGGGACAAACTCCTACGAGCAGTACTTC. Its translation: CASHSGTNSYEQYF.

This chain links TRBV7-9 with TRBJ2-7; weak D call: TRBD1 (6 bases). Per germline, CDR1 SEHNR and CDR2 FQNEAQ (reference sequence). Trimming removed 2 bases at V and 0 bases at J, with 11 bases between. CDR3 length equals 15 residues. This CDR3 is CASSLSQGPSYEQYF. Written as DNA, the CDR3 is TGTGCCAGCAGCTTAAGCCAGGGGCCCTCCTACGAGCAGTACTTC.

V and J are TRBV28 and TRBJ2-6; D is ambiguous. The CDR3 covers 15 residues. V was shortened by 4 bases and J by 0 bases, with 7 bases between the two germline ends. Per the germline V gene, CDR1 is MDHEN and CDR2 is SYDVKM. The CDR3 coding sequence is TGTGCCAGCAGTTATCAGGTCTCTGGGGCCAACGTCCTGACTTTC. Its protein product is CASSYQVSGANVLTF.

The rearrangement uses TRBV10-1 and TRBJ2-3; possible D gene TRBD1, 6 bases. The CDR3 has 14 amino acids. V was shortened by 2 bases and J by 4 bases, with 10 bases between the two germline ends. Germline CDR1 is WNHNN and CDR2 is SYGVQD (reference sequence). The chain's CDR3 is CASSEGGFADTQYF. CDR3 DNA sequence: TGCGCCAGCAGTGAGGGGGGCTTCGCAGATACGCAGTATTTT.

The rearrangement links TRBV9 to TRBJ1-2, with D possibly matching TRBD1 (6 bases). The CDR3 has 16 amino acids. Trimming removed 4 bases at V and 8 bases at J, with 24 bases between. CDR1 is SGDLS and CDR2 is YYNGEE in the germline V gene. CDR3 amino acids: CASSLHLERQDWGYTF. The CDR3 nucleotides are TGTGCCAGCAGCCTTCATCTAGAAAGACAGGACTGGGGCTACACCTTC.

The rearrangement joins TRBV10-3 to TRBJ1-2; no reliable D call. Germline CDR1 is ENHRY and CDR2 is SYGVKD. This CDR3 comprises 14 residues. The V end lost 0 bases, the J end lost 0 bases, and 5 bases lay between the germline ends. The CDR3 reads CAISESRANYGYTF. Written as DNA, the CDR3 is TGTGCCATCAGTGAGTCGAGGGCTAACTATGGCTACACCTTC.

CDR3 bases: TGTGCCAGTAGTAGACAGAGGACGAGTGCGGGCTACACCTTC. Amino acids: CASSRQRTSAGYTF. The chain is built from TRBV19 and TRBJ1-2, with a possible D match to TRBD1 (5 bases). The CDR3 spans 14 residues. V lost 4 bases, J lost 8 bases, and 17 bases lay in between. Germline values: CDR1 LNHDA, CDR2 SQIVND (reference sequence).

The rearrangement joins TRBV19 to TRBJ1-5, with D maybe TRBD1 (5 bases). V lost 3 bases and J lost 9, with 12 bases in between. Germline V CDR1 and CDR2: LNHDA, SQIVND (reference sequence). This CDR3 has 13 amino acids. The chain's CDR3 is CASSIAGGRPQHF. CDR3 coding DNA: TGTGCCAGTAGTATTGCGGGGGGTCGGCCCCAGCATTTT.

This clone has only one observation. The chain carries TRBV5-1 and TRBJ1-1, with 7 nucleotides matching TRBD1. The V and J ends lost 5 bases and 4 bases, in that order; junction bases with no gene match: 8. Germline CDR1 SGHRS, CDR2 YFSETQ. The CDR3 is 14 residues long. The CDR3 coding sequence is TGCGCCAGCAGGGCAGGGGGAAGGAGCACTGAAGCTTTCTTT. Protein sequence: CASRAGGRSTEAFF. Combining the CDR3 with reference TRBV5-1 and TRBJ1-1 gives the whole variable domain KAGVTQTPRYLIKTRGQQVTLSCSPISGHRSVSWYQQTPGQGLQFLFEYFSETQRNKGNFPGRFSGRQFSNSRSEMNVSTLELGDSALYLCASRAGGRSTEAFFGQGTRLTVV.

CDR3 DNA sequence: TGTGCCAGCAGCCCCGGGACAGGGATCCACAATGAGCAGTTCTTC. It is translated as CASSPGTGIHNEQFF. The chain joins TRBV11-2 to TRBJ2-1; 9 bases are a match to TRBD1. The V and J ends lost 5 bases and 5 bases, in that order; junction bases with no gene match: 7. The CDR3 runs to 15 residues. CDR1 and CDR2 from the germline V gene are SGHAT and FQNNGV.